Below are 5 T cell receptor beta chains sequenced from a single sample in a study of blood T cell repertoires in COVID-19. The protocol was immunoSEQ multiplex PCR, while the TCRdb copy is restricted to in-frame clones and leaves out a portion. The table shows about 220,000 clones, with 75% to 90% occurring only once. Material for sequencing was PBMCs or T cells enriched from blood (not recorded which). These receptors were collected from a woman aged 18 to 35 in a cohort exposed to, infected with or recovered from COVID-19 (not recorded which).

This chain links TRBV18 with TRBJ1-5, with D tentatively TRBD1 (6 bases). Trimming removed 2 bases from V and 2 bases from J, with 10 bases in between. Germline values: CDR1 KGHSH, CDR2 LQKENI. The CDR3 sequence is 15 residues long. CDR3 DNA: TGTGCCAGCTCACCAGGACAGAGCGGCAATCAGCCCCAGCATTTT. It yields the protein CASSPGQSGNQPQHF.

A single count supports this clone. CDR3 DNA sequence: TGTGCCACCAGTGTTCCCAGTCCGGAGAAGGATGAGCAGTTCTTC. The encoded protein is CATSVPSPEKDEQFF. The chain uses TRBV24-1 and TRBJ2-1; D ambiguous. Germline assignment: CDR1 KGHDR and CDR2 SFDVKD. CDR3 length equals 15 residues. V was cut by 5 bases and J by 8 bases, with 18 bases left in between.

The chain couples TRBV5-6 to TRBJ1-1; perhaps TRBD1 as D (6 bases). Germline values: CDR1 SGHDT, CDR2 YYEEEE. The germline V and J ends were trimmed by 0 bases and 7 bases, with 13 bases remaining between them. The CDR3 contains 14 residues. This CDR3 reads CASSLAGVDSEAFF. CDR3 nucleotide sequence: TGTGCCAGCAGCTTGGCAGGTGTGGACAGTGAAGCTTTCTTT.

V gene TRBV4-2 combines with J gene TRBJ2-3; the match to TRBD1 covers 8 bases. This CDR3 contains 17 residues. CDR1 and CDR2 from the germline V gene are LGHNA and YNFKEQ. V shed 2 bases and J 4 bases; nucleotides not matched to a gene: 11. The CDR3 DNA reads TGTGCCAGCAGCCAAATTAAAGGGGGGACAGGCCCAGATACGCAGTATTTT. It translates to CASSQIKGGTGPDTQYF.

The rearrangement joins TRBV30 to TRBJ2-2, with 8 bases matching TRBD2. Germline CDR1 GTSNPN, CDR2 SVGIG (reference sequence). This CDR3 contains 13 residues. V dropped 2 bases and J dropped 5; count of bases not matched to a gene: 1. The CDR3 sequence: CAWSSGSTGELFF. Written as DNA, the CDR3 is TGTGCCTGGAGTAGCGGGAGTACCGGGGAGCTGTTTTTT.